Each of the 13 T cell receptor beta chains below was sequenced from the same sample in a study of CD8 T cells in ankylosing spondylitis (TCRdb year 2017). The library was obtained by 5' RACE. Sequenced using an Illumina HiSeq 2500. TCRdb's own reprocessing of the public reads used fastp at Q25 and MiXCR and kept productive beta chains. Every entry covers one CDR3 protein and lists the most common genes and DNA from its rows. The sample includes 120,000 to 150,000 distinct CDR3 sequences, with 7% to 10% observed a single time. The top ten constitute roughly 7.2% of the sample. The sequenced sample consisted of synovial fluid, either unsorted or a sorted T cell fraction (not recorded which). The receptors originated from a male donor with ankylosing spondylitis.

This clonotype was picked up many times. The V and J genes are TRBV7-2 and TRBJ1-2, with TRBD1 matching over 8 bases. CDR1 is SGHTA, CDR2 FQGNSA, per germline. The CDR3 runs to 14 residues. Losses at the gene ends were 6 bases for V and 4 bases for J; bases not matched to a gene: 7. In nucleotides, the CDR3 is TGTGCCAGCAGTCTTGACAGGGGTGGCTATGGCTACACCTTC. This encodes CASSLDRGGYGYTF.

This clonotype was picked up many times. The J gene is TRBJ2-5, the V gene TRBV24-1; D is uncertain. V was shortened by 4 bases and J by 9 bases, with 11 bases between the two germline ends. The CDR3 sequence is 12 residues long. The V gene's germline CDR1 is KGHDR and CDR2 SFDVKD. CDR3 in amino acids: CATSDTAKSQYF. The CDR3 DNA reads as TGTGCCACCAGTGACACTGCGAAGTCCCAGTACTTC.

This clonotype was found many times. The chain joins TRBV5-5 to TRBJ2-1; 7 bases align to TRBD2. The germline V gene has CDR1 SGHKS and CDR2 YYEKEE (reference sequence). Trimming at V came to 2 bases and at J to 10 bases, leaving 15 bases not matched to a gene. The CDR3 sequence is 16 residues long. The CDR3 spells CASSLRASGDVVEQFF. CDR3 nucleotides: TGTGCCAGCAGCTTAAGAGCCAGCGGGGACGTGGTGGAGCAGTTCTTC.

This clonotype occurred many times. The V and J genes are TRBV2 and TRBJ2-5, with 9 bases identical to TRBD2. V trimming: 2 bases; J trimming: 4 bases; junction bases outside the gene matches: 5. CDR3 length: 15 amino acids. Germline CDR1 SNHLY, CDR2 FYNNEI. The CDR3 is CASSESPAGGETQYF. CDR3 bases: TGTGCCAGCAGTGAATCTCCAGCGGGGGGAGAGACCCAGTACTTC.

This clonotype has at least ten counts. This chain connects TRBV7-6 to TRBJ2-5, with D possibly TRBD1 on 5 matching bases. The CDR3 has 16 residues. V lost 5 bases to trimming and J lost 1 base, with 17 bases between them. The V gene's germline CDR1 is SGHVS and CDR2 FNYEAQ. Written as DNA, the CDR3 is TGTGCCAGCAGCCCACTTCAGACAGACATCCAAGAGACCCAGTACTTC. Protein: CASSPLQTDIQETQYF.

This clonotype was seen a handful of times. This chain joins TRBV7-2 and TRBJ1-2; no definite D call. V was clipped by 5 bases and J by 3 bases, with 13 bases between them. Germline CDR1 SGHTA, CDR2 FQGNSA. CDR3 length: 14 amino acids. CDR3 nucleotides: TGTGCCAGCAGCAGACAAGCCGCGGACTATGGCTACACCTTC. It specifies CASSRQAADYGYTF.

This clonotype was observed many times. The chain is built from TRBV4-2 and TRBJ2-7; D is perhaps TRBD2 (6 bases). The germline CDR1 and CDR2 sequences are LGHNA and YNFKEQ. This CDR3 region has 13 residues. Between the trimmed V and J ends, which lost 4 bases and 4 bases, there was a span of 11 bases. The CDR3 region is CASSLAVQYEQYF. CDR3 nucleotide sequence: TGTGCCAGCAGCCTAGCGGTCCAATACGAGCAGTACTTC.

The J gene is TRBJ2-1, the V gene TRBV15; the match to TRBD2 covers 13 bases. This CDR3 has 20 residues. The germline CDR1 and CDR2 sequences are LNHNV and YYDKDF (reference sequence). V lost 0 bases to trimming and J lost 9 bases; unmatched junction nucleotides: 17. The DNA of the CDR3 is TGTGCCACCAGCAGAGATCCGGGGACTAGCGGGAAATCTTATCTTGGTGAGCAGTTCTTC. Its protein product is CATSRDPGTSGKSYLGEQFF. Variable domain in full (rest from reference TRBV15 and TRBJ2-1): DAMVIQNPRYQVTQFGKPVTLSCSQTLNHNVMYWYQQKSSQAPKLLFHYYDKDFNNEADTPDNFQSRRPNTSFCFLDIRSPGLGDTAMYLCATSRDPGTSGKSYLGEQFFGPGTRLTVL.

The CDR3 coding sequence is TGCGCCAGCAGCTTGGCGGGGGGGACCAACTATGGCTACACCTTC. Translated, it gives CASSLAGGTNYGYTF. This chain joins TRBV5-1 and TRBJ1-2; a weak D match, TRBD1 (5 bases). CDR1 is SGHRS and CDR2 is YFSETQ in the germline V gene. V lost 0 bases and J lost 2, with 11 bases in between. CDR3 length: 15 residues.

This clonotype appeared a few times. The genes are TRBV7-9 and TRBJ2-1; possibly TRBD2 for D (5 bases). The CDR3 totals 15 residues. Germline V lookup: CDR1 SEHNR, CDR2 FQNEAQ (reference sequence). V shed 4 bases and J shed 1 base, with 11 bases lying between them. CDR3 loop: CASSSGLTSYNEQFF. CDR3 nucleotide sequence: TGTGCCAGCAGCTCCGGACTGACTTCCTACAATGAGCAGTTCTTC.

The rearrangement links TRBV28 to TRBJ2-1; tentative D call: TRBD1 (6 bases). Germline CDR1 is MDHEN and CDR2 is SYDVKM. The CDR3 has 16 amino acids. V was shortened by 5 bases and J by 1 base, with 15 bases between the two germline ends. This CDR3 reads CASSEEQGLSYNEQFF. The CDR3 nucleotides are TGTGCCAGCAGTGAAGAACAGGGTTTATCCTACAATGAGCAGTTCTTC.

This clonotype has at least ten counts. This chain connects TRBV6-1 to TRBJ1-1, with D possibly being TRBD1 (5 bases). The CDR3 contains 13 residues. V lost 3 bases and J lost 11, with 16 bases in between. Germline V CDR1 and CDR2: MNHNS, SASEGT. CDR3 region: CASSEYDRGTAFF. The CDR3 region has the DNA TGTGCCAGCAGTGAGTATGATAGGGGCACGGCTTTCTTT.

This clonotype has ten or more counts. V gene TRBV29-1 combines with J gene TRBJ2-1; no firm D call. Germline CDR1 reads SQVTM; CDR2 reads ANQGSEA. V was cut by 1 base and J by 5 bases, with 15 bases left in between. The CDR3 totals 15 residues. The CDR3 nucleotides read TGCAGCGTTGAAGGACTGGGCGGCTTCCACAATGAGCAGTTCTTC. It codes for CSVEGLGGFHNEQFF.